What follows are 15 T cell receptor beta chains derived from one specimen sequenced in a study of beta chain features in type 1 diabetes. TCRB transcripts that were expressed got sequenced, as all of the isolated RNA had been reverse transcribed. Profiled with immunoSEQ multiplex PCR; TCRdb holds only in-frame clones, not every one. Of 400,000 to 600,000 clones in the sample, around 30% were seen once. The sample was naive CD4+ T cells from blood. The receptor source for this set is a man between 18 and 35 years old in good health.

The chain employs TRBV15 and TRBJ1-2; no firm D call. Germline loops: CDR1 LNHNV, CDR2 YYDKDF (reference sequence). The length of the CDR3 is 14 residues. Trimming removed 4 bases at V and 3 bases at J, with 12 bases between. The CDR3 is CATSTPGLHYGYTF. As DNA, the CDR3 is TGTGCCACCAGCACCCCGGGTTTGCACTATGGCTACACCTTC. The full variable domain, rest sourced from reference TRBV15 and TRBJ1-2, is DAMVIQNPRYQVTQFGKPVTLSCSQTLNHNVMYWYQQKSSQAPKLLFHYYDKDFNNEADTPDNFQSRRPNTSFCFLDIRSPGLGDTAMYLCATSTPGLHYGYTFGSGTRLTVV.

The J gene is TRBJ1-1, the V gene TRBV6-1; the D is unclear. V was shortened by 6 bases and J by 4 bases, with 6 bases between the two germline ends. Germline values: CDR1 MNHNS, CDR2 SASEGT. CDR3 length: 11 amino acids. The CDR3 coding sequence is TGTGCCAGCAGGGCCCTCACTGAAGCTTTCTTT. This codes for CASRALTEAFF.

This clone was counted a few times. The chain recombines TRBV18 with TRBJ2-3; D unclear. Trimming cost V 4 bases and J 0 bases, with 11 bases left between them. The CDR3 has 15 amino acids. Germline V lookup: CDR1 KGHSH, CDR2 LQKENI. CDR3 sequence: CASSLAYSSTDTQYF. The DNA for the CDR3 is TGTGCCAGCTCACTGGCCTACTCTAGCACAGATACGCAGTATTTT.

This chain links TRBV7-2 with TRBJ2-2; D is possibly TRBD2 (7 bases). Germline CDR1 is SGHTA and CDR2 is FQGNSA. V gave up 5 bases and J gave up 5 bases, with 21 bases separating them. The CDR3 loop spans 17 amino acids. CDR3 sequence: CASSPGGGGAWTGELFF. The CDR3 nucleotides read TGTGCCAGCAGCCCCGGGGGCGGGGGCGCATGGACCGGGGAGCTGTTTTTT.

The chain recombines TRBV20-1 with TRBJ2-3; D not certain. The CDR3 totals 11 residues. Trimming removed 4 bases from V and 2 bases from J, with 4 bases in between. Germline CDR1 reads DFQATT; CDR2 reads SNEGSKA (reference sequence). CDR3 nucleotide sequence: TGCAGTGCTACGAACACAGATACGCAGTATTTT. Encoded protein: CSATNTDTQYF.

In DNA, the CDR3 is TGTGCCAGCAGCCAGAGGCGGGAGGAGGCTTTCTTT. Protein: CASSQRREEAFF. The rearrangement uses TRBV4-2 and TRBJ1-1; D gene ambiguous. This CDR3 has 12 amino acids. Germline loops: CDR1 LGHNA, CDR2 YNFKEQ. Trimming took off 3 bases at V and 11 bases at J, with 13 bases between the two ends.

This CDR3 reads CASSLDRGLNEQYF. CDR3 DNA sequence: TGTGCCAGCAGCCTGGACAGGGGGCTCAACGAGCAGTACTTC. V usage is TRBV7-2 and J usage is TRBJ2-7; 11 bases are a match to TRBD1. Germline trimming cut 5 bases from V and 5 bases from J; bases unmatched to any gene: 5. Germline assignment: CDR1 SGHTA and CDR2 FQGNSA. The CDR3 is 14 residues long.

This clone was counted between two and nine times. The chain is built from TRBV6-6 and TRBJ1-2; TRBD1 aligns across 7 bases. The ends lost 6 bases at V and 4 bases at J; junction bases unmatched: 5. Germline V CDR1 and CDR2: MNHNY, SVGAGI (reference sequence). The CDR3 contains 13 residues. The CDR3 sequence is CASSRQGSYGYTF. Written as DNA, the CDR3 is TGTGCCAGCAGCAGACAGGGAAGCTATGGCTACACCTTC.

The V and J genes are TRBV29-1 and TRBJ2-7; TRBD2 matches at 10 bases. The CDR3 contains 13 residues. CDR1 is SQVTM and CDR2 is ANQGSEA in the germline V gene. After removal of 4 bases from V and 6 bases from J, the junction contained 6 bases not matched to a gene. The CDR3 coding sequence is TGCAGCGTTGCAGCGGGAGGGCTTGGCGAGCAGTACTTC. Its translation: CSVAAGGLGEQYF.

The chain is built from TRBV30 and TRBJ1-2; no clear D gene. CDR3 length equals 17 residues. In germline, CDR1 is GTSNPN, CDR2 SVGIG (reference sequence). The ends were cut back, 2 bases at V and 4 bases at J, with 23 bases in the middle. CDR3: CAWSPRRPGGIGYGYTF. CDR3 DNA: TGTGCCTGGAGTCCCCGGCGGCCAGGAGGGATCGGCTATGGCTACACCTTC.

This chain uses TRBV6-5 with TRBJ2-1; maybe TRBD1 (6 bases). The CDR3 is 15 amino acids. The germline gives CDR1 MNHEY, CDR2 SVGAGI. The V and J ends lost 2 bases and 5 bases respectively, with 13 bases between them. CDR3 coding DNA: TGTGCCAGCAGTTACGGGGGCTCGAGAGACAATGAGCAGTTCTTC. This gives the protein CASSYGGSRDNEQFF.

This clone was observed a handful of times. The chain carries TRBV7-9 and TRBJ1-5; D not certain. V lost 4 bases, J lost 2 bases, and 9 bases lay in between. CDR1 is SEHNR, CDR2 FQNEAQ, per germline (reference sequence). The CDR3 loop spans 14 amino acids. CDR3 protein: CASSSNLGNQPQHF. Written as DNA, the CDR3 is TGTGCCAGCAGCTCCAATTTGGGCAATCAGCCCCAGCATTTT.

This clone has a handful of counts. The V and J genes are TRBV25-1 and TRBJ1-1; D remains unclear. Trimming removed 4 bases at V and 1 base at J, with 13 bases between. CDR3 length: 15 residues. CDR1 is MGHDK and CDR2 is SYGVNS in the germline V gene. The CDR3 DNA reads as TGTGCCAGCAGTGCCGCTCTGGGAGGGAACACTGAAGCTTTCTTT. Translation: CASSAALGGNTEAFF.

As for this clone: This sample includes further DNA sequences coding for the same CDR3. The chain has TRBV2 and TRBJ1-1; D possibly corresponds to TRBD1 (5 bases). CDR1 is SNHLY, CDR2 FYNNEI, per germline. V lost 4 bases and J 2 bases, leaving 8 bases between the germline ends. The CDR3 contains 13 residues. CDR3 sequence reads: CASSAQGNTEAFF. CDR3 DNA sequence: TGTGCCAGCAGTGCCCAGGGAAACACTGAAGCTTTCTTT.

This clone turned up a few times. This chain joins TRBV28 and TRBJ1-2; tentatively, D is TRBD1 (5 bases). Trimming took off 4 bases at V and 4 bases at J, with 13 bases between the two ends. This CDR3 contains 14 residues. CDR1 MDHEN and CDR2 SYDVKM come from the germline V gene. Here the CDR3 reads CASSSAATAYGYTF. The DNA of the CDR3 is TGTGCCAGCAGTTCCGCCGCGACAGCCTATGGCTACACCTTC.